This T cell receptor beta chain was sequenced for a study of molecular identifiers for immune sequencing clone quantification. Study results and limitations: Spiked Jurkat TCR RNA equivalent to one cell was reportedly detectable in some 960,000 naive cells.

As CD8+CD4-CCR7+CD45RA+ cells, naive CD8 T cells were sorted. Libraries of bulk TCR were made by previously described methods (with listed TCR primers). TCRdb used MiXCR to reprocess the PCR reads, holding one entry per CDR3 protein. The sample lists roughly 100,000 distinct CDR3 sequences; about 35% were seen once. CDR1 and CDR2 from the germline V gene are SGHTA and FQGNSA. Between the trimmed V and J ends, which lost 2 bases and 5 bases, there was a span of 7 bases. The CDR3 consists of 13 residues. Ten or more counts support this clonotype. Antigen unknown. The sample was naive CD8+ T cells from blood, with Jurkat cell RNA spiked in. The subset was: FACS-sorted CD8+CD4-CCR7+CD45RA+ naive T cells. This chain uses TRBV7-2 with TRBJ2-1, with unresolved D. This receptor was obtained from a human donor in good health. Some libraries in this study had Jurkat cell RNA spiked in. CDR3 amino acids: CASSLSVNNEQFF. The CDR3 DNA sequence: TGTGCCAGCAGCTTATCCGTAAACAATGAGCAGTTCTTC.